This T cell receptor (beta chain) was sequenced during a study of OX40 agonist ivuxolimab in advanced cancers. At cycle 4 day 1, cycle 7 day 1, and baseline, blood was sampled. Germline V gene sequence: CDR1 SGDLS, CDR2 YYNGEE. This CDR3 spans 13 amino acids. V lost 0 bases, J lost 5 bases, and 8 bases lay in between. Measured with immunoSEQ multiplex PCR; TCRdb has only the in-frame clones, and not every one. The sample has approximately 66,000 clones; 85% to 90% are singletons. This clone was observed a few times. As yet, its antigen is unknown. The study's findings and limits: With doses of 0.1-3.0 mg/kg, partial responders showed among the lowest clonal expansion.

This TCR derives from an adult with an advanced solid tumor such as melanoma, head and neck, liver or kidney cancer. J is TRBJ1-1 and V is TRBV9; D is unclear. The sequencing here drew on CD4+ or CD8+ T cells sorted from blood, taken in a trial of the OX40 agonist ivuxolimab. The CDR3 reads CASSVGMETEAFF. CDR3 DNA: TGTGCCAGCAGCGTAGGAATGGAGACTGAAGCTTTCTTT. Filled out from reference TRBV9 and TRBJ1-1, the complete variable domain reads DSGVTQTPKHLITATGQRVTLRCSPRSGDLSVYWYQQSLDQGLQFLIQYYNGEERAKGNILERFSAQQFPDLHSELNLSSLELGDSALYFCASSVGMETEAFFGQGTRLTVV.